Detailed here is one T cell receptor beta chain. The table came from immunoSEQ multiplex PCR; TCRdb's copy has only in-frame clones and leaves some out. The repertoire has approximately 77,000 clones, about 80% of them found once; the top ten carry 4% to 6%. The data were obtained in a study of blood T cell repertoires in COVID-19. This CDR3 is built from 13 residues. V lost 5 bases to trimming and J lost 0 bases, with 6 bases between them. Germline V gene sequence: CDR1 SGHAT, CDR2 FQNNGV. The source is a woman between 65 and 79 years old with acute or convalescent COVID-19. Sequenced material: peripheral blood. The V call is TRBV11-2, the J call TRBJ2-3; D gene ambiguous. The CDR3 DNA follows: TGTGCCAGCAGCCGTCTAAGCACAGATACGCAGTATTTT. Residues: CASSRLSTDTQYF. The full variable domain, completed using reference TRBV11-2 and TRBJ2-3, is EAGVAQSPRYKIIEKRQSVAFWCNPISGHATLYWYQQILGQGPKLLIQFQNNGVVDDSQLPKDRFSAERLKGVDSTLKIQPAKLEDSAVYLCASSRLSTDTQYFGPGTRLTVL.